The present TCR beta chain was sequenced within a study of cytomegalovirus exposure and HLA in healthy donors. Study-wide points: With later analysis, a missense DCLRE1C variant became linked to TCR beta V- and J-gene trimming.

The germline gives CDR1 SGDLS, CDR2 YYNGEE. This CDR3 is 11 amino acids long. V was cut by 5 bases and J by 5 bases, with 7 bases left in between. Amplification used 60 Vbeta primers and 13 Jbeta primers. Repertoires were generated with immunoSEQ multiplex PCR, while TCRdb's copy carries only in-frame clones and drops some. The table records 110,000 to 150,000 clones, 68% of them present only once. Comments on this clone: What it recognizes is unknown.

Sample: PBMCs. V is TRBV9 and J is TRBJ1-1; D not certain. This clonotype originated in a man in his 60s in good health and CMV-seronegative. CDR3 sequence: CASSPVTEAFF. The CDR3 nucleotides are TGTGCCAGCAGTCCAGTAACTGAAGCTTTCTTT.